The 27 T cell receptor beta chains given below trace back to one sample, sequenced in a study of vaccination effects on CD4 cells after COVID-19. Profiling relied on immunoSEQ multiplex PCR, and the TCRdb table lists in-frame clones only, not all of them. The top ten hold roughly 18% of the sample, which has roughly 52,000 clones, under 70% seen once. These receptors' targets are unknown. Viral peptide pools were used in the ViraFEST assay to expand antigen-specific CD4+ T cells, and sequencing came afterward. Researchers isolated CD4+ T cells once 9 to 11 days of culture had elapsed. Testing of the vaccine recipients showed negative nucleocapsid antibodies and no prior SARS-CoV-2 infection. Here the sequenced sample was CD4+ T cells from PBMCs cultured with SARS-CoV-2 spike peptides, taken before COVID-19 vaccination. These TCRs come from a human donor who received a COVID-19 vaccine.

The chain couples TRBV27 to TRBJ1-5; 8 positions agree with TRBD1. After removal of 3 bases from V and 2 bases from J, the junction contained 6 bases not matched to a gene. The CDR3 covers 16 residues. Germline V CDR1 and CDR2: MNHEY, SMNVEV (reference sequence). DNA for the CDR3: TGTGCCAGCAGTTTCTCAGGGGGCCATGGCAATCAGCCCCAGCATTTT. It is translated as CASSFSGGHGNQPQHF.

Only a few counts were recorded for this clone. The chain uses TRBV7-9 and TRBJ1-6; D call uncertain. Deletions cut 3 bases from V and 10 bases from J, with 13 bases between. CDR1 and CDR2 (germline): SEHNR, FQNEAQ (reference sequence). CDR3 size: 14 residues. The CDR3 loop reads CASSLPAGDSPLHF. CDR3 coding DNA: TGTGCCAGCAGCTTGCCCGCAGGAGACTCACCCCTCCACTTT.

The genes are TRBV5-1 and TRBJ1-4; a possible D gene is TRBD1 (5 bases). V was pared by 4 bases and J by 4 bases, with 11 bases between. This CDR3 region has 14 residues. Germline V gene sequence: CDR1 SGHRS, CDR2 YFSETQ. This chain's CDR3 is CASSVGTVNEKLFF. Written as DNA, the CDR3 is TGCGCCAGCAGCGTTGGGACCGTTAATGAAAAACTGTTTTTT.

The table lists this clone with a count of one. The chain links TRBV7-2 to TRBJ2-1; D tentatively fits TRBD1 or TRBD2 (5 bases each). The CDR3 consists of 15 residues. Germline V gene lookup returns CDR1 SGHTA and CDR2 FQGNSA. V was trimmed by 1 base and J by 4 bases, leaving 11 bases between them. DNA of the CDR3: TGTGCCAGCAGCTTAGGGGGACCGGGTTACAATGAGCAGTTCTTC. Protein sequence: CASSLGGPGYNEQFF.

The chain uses TRBV6-1 and TRBJ2-7; 9 bases line up with TRBD1. This CDR3 comprises 16 residues. Trimming cost V 2 bases and J 3 bases; bases outside gene matches: 8. Per germline, CDR1 MNHNS and CDR2 SASEGT. In nucleotides, the CDR3 is TGTGCCAGCAGTGAACGGGGACAGGGAGTCGGCTACGAGCAGTACTTC. Amino acid sequence: CASSERGQGVGYEQYF.

The chain has TRBV10-2 and TRBJ2-3; D not resolved. CDR1 and CDR2 from the germline V gene are WSHSY and SAAADI. The CDR3 contains 15 residues. V was trimmed by 4 bases and J by 1 base, leaving 12 bases between them. CDR3 sequence: CASSVRKLGTDTQYF. The DNA of the CDR3 is TGCGCCAGCAGTGTCCGGAAGCTGGGCACAGATACGCAGTATTTT.

This sequence joins TRBV5-1 and TRBJ2-5; 11 bases agree with TRBD2. The CDR3 runs 15 residues. J lost 2 bases, V lost 5 bases, and 5 bases had no gene match. Germline V gene data show CDR1 as SGHRS and CDR2 as YFSETQ. The CDR3 sequence is CASRPGTSGQETQYF. The CDR3 coding sequence is TGCGCCAGCAGGCCCGGGACTAGCGGTCAAGAGACCCAGTACTTC.

The J gene is TRBJ2-1, the V gene TRBV30; 8 positions agree with TRBD1. Germline V CDR1 and CDR2: GTSNPN, SVGIG (reference sequence). V was pared by 5 bases and J by 8 bases, with 8 bases of the junction left unmatched. This CDR3 has 13 amino acids. This chain's CDR3 is CAWYRGLVDEQFF. The DNA of the CDR3 is TGTGCCTGGTACAGGGGGTTGGTCGATGAGCAGTTCTTC. Full variable domain (outside the CDR3, taken from reference TRBV30 and TRBJ2-1): SQTIHQWPATLVQPVGSPLSLECTVEGTSNPNLYWYRQAAGRGLQLLFYSVGIGQISSEVPQNLSASRPQDRQFILSSKKLLLSDSGFYLCAWYRGLVDEQFFGPGTRLTVL.

The chain is built from TRBV2 and TRBJ2-6, with TRBD1 as a possible D gene (5 bases). CDR1 SNHLY and CDR2 FYNNEI come from the germline V gene. The CDR3 consists of 14 residues. V lost 7 bases to trimming and J lost 2 bases, with 9 bases between them. Written as DNA, the CDR3 is TGTGCCAGCACCAGGGTGGCTGGGGCCAACGTCCTGACTTTC. Translation gives CASTRVAGANVLTF.

This clone has a single count. The chain employs TRBV6-2 or TRBV6-3 and TRBJ2-5, with TRBD2 matching over 7 bases. Trimming removed 7 bases from V and 5 bases from J; junction bases left unmatched: 13. Germline lookup yields CDR1 MNHEY and CDR2 SVGEGT. The CDR3 has 15 amino acids. The CDR3 region has the DNA TGTGCCAGCACCCCCGGGGGGAAAGCGTGGGAGACCCAGTACTTC. Translation gives CASTPGGKAWETQYF.

A few counts support this clone. The chain uses TRBV9 and TRBJ1-4; maybe TRBD1 (6 bases). Between the trimmed V and J ends, which lost 4 bases and 7 bases, there was a span of 17 bases. CDR1 is SGDLS, CDR2 YYNGEE, per germline. The CDR3 totals 15 residues. The CDR3 DNA is TGTGCCAGCAGCCCCAAGCGCAGGGGAAGTGAAAAACTGTTTTTT. It is translated as CASSPKRRGSEKLFF. Full variable domain (rest looked up from reference TRBV9 and TRBJ1-4): DSGVTQTPKHLITATGQRVTLRCSPRSGDLSVYWYQQSLDQGLQFLIQYYNGEERAKGNILERFSAQQFPDLHSELNLSSLELGDSALYFCASSPKRRGSEKLFFGSGTQLSVL.

This clone occurred a few times. The rearrangement joins TRBV19 to TRBJ2-7; D remains unclear. V lost 5 bases to trimming and J lost 4 bases, with 6 bases between them. The CDR3 has 11 residues. Germline CDR1 LNHDA, CDR2 SQIVND (reference sequence). The CDR3 DNA sequence: TGTGCCAGTAGTGCAGCTTACGAGCAGTACTTC. Translation: CASSAAYEQYF.

The DNA for the CDR3 is TGTGCCAGTAGTATAGCAGGGGCTGAAGCTTTCTTT. This encodes CASSIAGAEAFF. The rearrangement joins TRBV19 to TRBJ1-1, with D possibly TRBD1 on 6 matching bases. Germline assignment: CDR1 LNHDA and CDR2 SQIVND (reference sequence). V lost 1 base and J 6 bases, leaving 6 bases between the germline ends. The CDR3 sequence is 12 residues long.

The table lists this clone with a count of one. This chain connects TRBV5-5 to TRBJ2-7; 13 bases agree with TRBD2. Germline V gene lookup returns CDR1 SGHKS and CDR2 YYEKEE (reference sequence). Trimming at V came to 4 bases and at J to 1 base, leaving 5 bases not matched to a gene. This CDR3 spans 16 amino acids. The CDR3: CASSRPGLAGSYEQYF. The CDR3, as DNA: TGTGCCAGCAGCCGCCCGGGACTAGCGGGGTCCTACGAGCAGTACTTC.

The rearrangement joins TRBV3-1 (or the pseudogene TRBV3-2) to TRBJ1-6, with 11 bases fitting TRBD1. This CDR3 contains 16 residues. Germline CDR1 reads LGHDT; CDR2 reads YNNKEL (reference sequence). Trimming cost V 3 bases and J 4 bases; bases outside gene matches: 2. As DNA, the CDR3 is TGTGCCAGCAGCCAGGGACAGGGGGTTTATAATTCACCCCTCCACTTT. Amino acid sequence: CASSQGQGVYNSPLHF.

The chain has TRBV3-1 (or the pseudogene TRBV3-2) and TRBJ1-2; possible D gene TRBD1, 5 bases. Trimming took off 4 bases at V and 6 bases at J, with 21 bases between the two ends. The CDR3 is made up of 16 amino acids. Germline V gene sequence: CDR1 LGHDT, CDR2 YNNKEL (reference sequence). The CDR3, as DNA: TGTGCCAGCAGCCCCACGGGGCAAAGAGTTTCCGATGGCTACACCTTC. This gives the protein CASSPTGQRVSDGYTF.

This sequence joins TRBV12-3 or TRBV12-4 and TRBJ1-2; D is perhaps TRBD1 (5 bases). V dropped 4 bases and J dropped 2 bases, with 8 bases sitting between them. The CDR3 sequence is 13 residues long. This CDR3 is CASSSTANYGYTF. The CDR3 region has the DNA TGTGCCAGCAGTTCGACAGCGAACTATGGCTACACCTTC.

The chain recombines TRBV6-6 with TRBJ2-6, with 10 nucleotides matching TRBD1. Per the germline V gene, CDR1 is MNHNY and CDR2 is SVGAGI (reference sequence). V gave up 6 bases and J gave up 2 bases; unmatched junction bases: 4. This CDR3 is built from 16 residues. The CDR3 sequence: CASRPGQGTGANVLTF. As DNA, the CDR3 is TGTGCCAGCAGACCGGGACAGGGGACTGGGGCCAACGTCCTGACTTTC.

This sequence joins TRBV24-1 and TRBJ2-5, with D unclear. The CDR3 length is 11 residues. Germline CDR1 and CDR2: KGHDR and SFDVKD. Between the trimmed V and J ends, which lost 0 bases and 9 bases, there was a span of 4 bases. CDR3 nucleotide sequence: TGTGCCACCAGTGATTTGAGGTCCCAGTACTTC. Its translation: CATSDLRSQYF.

This chain connects TRBV7-9 to TRBJ2-2; 7 nucleotides line up with TRBD1. CDR1 SEHNR and CDR2 FQNEAQ come from the germline V gene (reference sequence). V dropped 1 base and J dropped 1; count of bases not matched to a gene: 3. This CDR3 is 16 amino acids long. The chain's CDR3 is CASSLDGTVNTGELFF. The CDR3 DNA is TGTGCCAGCAGCTTAGACGGGACAGTGAACACCGGGGAGCTGTTTTTT.

CDR3 sequence reads: CASSPSGTGSGNTIYF. The DNA for the CDR3 is TGTGCCAGCTCACCTTCCGGGACAGGCTCTGGAAACACCATATATTTT. J is TRBJ1-3 and V is TRBV18, with TRBD1 matching 8 bases. V lost 3 bases, J lost 0 bases, and 4 bases stayed unmatched. The germline V gene encodes CDR1 KGHSH and CDR2 LQKENI. The length of the CDR3 is 16 residues. The full variable domain, its missing parts supplied by reference TRBV18 and TRBJ1-3, is NAGVMQNPRHLVRRRGQEARLRCSPMKGHSHVYWYRQLPEEGLKFMVYLQKENIIDESGMPKERFSAEFPKEGPSILRIQQVVRGDSAAYFCASSPSGTGSGNTIYFGEGSWLTVV.

DNA of the CDR3: TGTGCCAGCAGTGTTGGCCTAGCGGGGGTCGGGGATGAGCAGTTCTTC. This gives the protein CASSVGLAGVGDEQFF. The chain has TRBV2 and TRBJ2-1, with TRBD2 matching over 10 bases. Germline CDR1 SNHLY, CDR2 FYNNEI. The CDR3 has 16 amino acids. Trimming removed 4 bases from V and 8 bases from J; junction bases left unmatched: 11.

The V call is TRBV7-2, the J call TRBJ1-4, with D perhaps matching TRBD1 (5 bases). Per germline, CDR1 SGHTA and CDR2 FQGNSA. Trimming cost V 2 bases and J 7 bases, with 20 bases left between them. This CDR3 comprises 17 residues. For the CDR3, the DNA is TGTGCCAGCAGCTTACAGCGTGGTGGCAGGGCGGCTGAAAAACTGTTTTTT. Translating gives CASSLQRGGRAAEKLFF.

The CDR3 nucleotides are TGTGCCAGCAGTCAGTCCGGGACAGGAAACTATGGCTACACCTTC. Its protein is CASSQSGTGNYGYTF. The rearrangement joins TRBV6-5 to TRBJ1-2; 8 bases line up with TRBD1. Germline V CDR1 and CDR2: MNHEY, SVGAGI. Losses at the gene ends were 5 bases for V and 2 bases for J; bases not matched to a gene: 7. The CDR3 consists of 15 residues.

This chain links TRBV12-3 or TRBV12-4 with TRBJ2-7; D may be TRBD1 or TRBD2 (5 bases each). The CDR3 has 13 residues. The V end lost 5 bases, the J end lost 2 bases, and 10 bases lay between the germline ends. This chain's CDR3 is CASSEGRPYEQYF. The CDR3 DNA sequence: TGTGCCAGCAGTGAGGGACGGCCCTACGAGCAGTACTTC.

The chain couples TRBV5-4 to TRBJ2-2; 13 bases agree with TRBD2. The CDR3 has 16 residues. Germline lookup yields CDR1 SGHNT and CDR2 YYREEE (reference sequence). The V and J ends lost 4 bases and 10 bases, in that order; junction bases with no gene match: 10. The chain's CDR3 is CASSPGLAGAMTELFF. The CDR3 region has the DNA TGTGCCAGCAGCCCAGGACTAGCGGGAGCCATGACGGAGCTGTTTTTT. Complete variable domain (other parts from reference TRBV5-4 and TRBJ2-2): ETGVTQSPTHLIKTRGQQVTLRCSSQSGHNTVSWYQQALGQGPQFIFQYYREEENGRGNFPPRFSGLQFPNYSSELNVNALELDDSALYLCASSPGLAGAMTELFFGEGSRLTVL.

The gene calls are TRBV9 and TRBJ2-7; 7 bases align to TRBD2. The CDR3 extends over 16 amino acids. The junction had 6 bases not matched to a gene; V was cut back by 0 bases and J by 0 bases. Germline CDR1 and CDR2: SGDLS and YYNGEE. Here the CDR3 DNA reads TGTGCCAGCAGCGTAGCTAGCAGCGGGGCCTCCTACGAGCAGTACTTC. Translated: CASSVASSGASYEQYF.